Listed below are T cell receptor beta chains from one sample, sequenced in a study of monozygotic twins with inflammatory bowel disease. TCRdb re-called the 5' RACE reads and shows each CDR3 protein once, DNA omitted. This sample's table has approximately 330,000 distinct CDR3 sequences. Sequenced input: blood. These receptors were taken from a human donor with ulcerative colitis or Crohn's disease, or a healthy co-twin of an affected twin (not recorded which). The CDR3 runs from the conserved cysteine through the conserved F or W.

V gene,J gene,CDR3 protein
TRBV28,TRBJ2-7,CASSFRGHEQYF
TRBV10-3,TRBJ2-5,CAISAGTGQETQYF
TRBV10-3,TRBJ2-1,CAISESEGRSYNEQFF
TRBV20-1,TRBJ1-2,CSARVFGYGGYTF
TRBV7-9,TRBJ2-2,CASSSPGLGNTGELFF
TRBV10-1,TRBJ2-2,CASSGSRGLITGELFF
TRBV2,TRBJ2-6,CASRSKGNSGANVLTF
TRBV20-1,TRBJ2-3,CSARDAPSFDTQYF
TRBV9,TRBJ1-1,CASSVDWQTEAFF
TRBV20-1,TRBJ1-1,CSARVMNTEAFF
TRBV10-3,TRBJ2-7,CAISELVGAAYEQYF
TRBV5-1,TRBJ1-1,CASRQRTVNTEAFF
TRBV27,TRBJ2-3,CASLPRGGAGDTQYF
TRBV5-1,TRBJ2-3,CASSLTGTRITDTQYF
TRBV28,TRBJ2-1,CASIGATGTGIDEQFF
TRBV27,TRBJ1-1,CASSFSLYTEAFF
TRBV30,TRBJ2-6,CAWRYSGANVLTF
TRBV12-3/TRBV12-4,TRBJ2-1,CASSSTSGGLTNEQFF
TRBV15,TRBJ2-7,CATSRDGVGAYEQYF
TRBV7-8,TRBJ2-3,CASSRTGTSGTDTQYF
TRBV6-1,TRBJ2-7,CASSRQTGISAEQYF
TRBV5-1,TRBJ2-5,CASSLAGGRDETQYF
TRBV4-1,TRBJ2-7,CASSQDPVASIHEQYF
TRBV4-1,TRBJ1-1,CASSQDSIHPEAFF
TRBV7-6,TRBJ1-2,CASSFAGGDGYTF
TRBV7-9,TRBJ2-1,CASSRPGRDYNEQFF
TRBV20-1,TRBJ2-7,CSAFPGTGLSEQYF
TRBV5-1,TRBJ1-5,CASSFGPYQPQHF
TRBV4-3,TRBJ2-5,CASSPKNREGTQYF
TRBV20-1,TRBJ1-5,CSARGQGRNQPQHF
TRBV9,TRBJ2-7,CASSVEGSEYEQYF
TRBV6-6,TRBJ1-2,CASRHREGNYGYTF
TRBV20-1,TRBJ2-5,CSASQWRGREKTQYF
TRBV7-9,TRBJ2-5,CASSLDPPAGTQYF
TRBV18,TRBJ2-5,CASSPPVSETQYF
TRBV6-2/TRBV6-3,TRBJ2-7,CASSPRTGDYEQYF
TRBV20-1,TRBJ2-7,CSANPGTDVYEQYF
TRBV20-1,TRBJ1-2,CSARVPGLPNYGYTF
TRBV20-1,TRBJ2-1,CSARDLGSSGGHYNEQFF
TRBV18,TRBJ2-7,CASSPGTGAYEQYF
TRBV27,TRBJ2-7,CASSWDSASYEQYF
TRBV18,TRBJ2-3,CPSSPQMADTQYF
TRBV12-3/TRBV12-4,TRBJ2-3,CASSFRLAGTDTQYF
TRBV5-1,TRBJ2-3,CASSLTSGRALDTQYF
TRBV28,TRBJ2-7,CASSLMGQGFSYEQYF
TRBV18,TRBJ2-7,CASSPSLASYEQYF
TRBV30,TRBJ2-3,CAWSGSGGTDTQYF
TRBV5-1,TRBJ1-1,CASSLMPGSTEAFF
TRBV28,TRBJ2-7,CASSLGRDTTYEQYF
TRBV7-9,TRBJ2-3,CASSRSSTDTQYF
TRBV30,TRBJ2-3,CAWSVHGRVITDTQYF
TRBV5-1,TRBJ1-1,CASSPPADTEAFF